The rows below give T cell receptor beta chains drawn from one sample of a study of T cell changes during pregnancy in multiple sclerosis. Produced via immunoSEQ multiplex PCR; TCRdb's table is partial and in-frame only. The table shows about 81,000 clones, with just under 95% occurring only once. Sequenced material: peripheral blood, taken in the third trimester of pregnancy. These receptor sequences come from a female donor in good health, enrolled as a control in a pregnancy study. Both conserved end residues are part of each CDR3.

CASGPLAGGNNEQYF,TRBJ2-7,TRBV28
CASSFGSSYEQYF,TRBJ2-7,TRBV7-2
CASSETITNEQFF,TRBJ2-1,TRBV10-2
CASRKDRSNEKLFF,TRBJ1-4,TRBV6-5
CASSWAITGELFF,TRBJ2-2,TRBV19
CASSRGGAAASYNEQFF,TRBJ2-1,TRBV4-1
CASSKPSRQGPAEAFF,TRBJ1-1,TRBV21-1
CASSLMTDRTDTQYF,TRBJ2-3,TRBV5-4
CASSPEGQVSF,TRBJ1-2,TRBV6-1
CASSLGRGGDTDTQYF,TRBJ2-3,TRBV5-1
CASSTQGQGGTEAFF,TRBJ1-1,TRBV6-5
CASSLASGPIEQYF,TRBJ2-7,TRBV11-2
CASSKAALTSGRFPLIYEQYF,TRBJ2-7,TRBV21-1
CASTLGESSNQPQHF,TRBJ1-5,TRBV6-1
CASRSVGGGLEQYF,TRBJ2-7,TRBV6-5
CASSEQGASDTQYF,TRBJ2-3,TRBV2
CASSIFTGGRRELFF,TRBJ2-2,TRBV19
CASREGGGTEAFF,TRBJ1-1,TRBV27
CAWSIPAGTRKTQYF,TRBJ2-5,TRBV30
CASSVEGLAGAETQYF,TRBJ2-5,TRBV9
CASNPGGSSYNEQFF,TRBJ2-1,TRBV27
CASSPSGFLYEQYF,TRBJ2-7,TRBV27
CASSIAGGRTQYF,TRBJ2-3,TRBV19
CASSSSGTEQFF,TRBJ2-1,TRBV5-1
CAISTGTSGPSYNEQFF,TRBJ2-1,TRBV10-3
CAASPGDTEAFF,TRBJ1-1,TRBV10-3
CASSTKGRAGNTIYF,TRBJ1-3,TRBV28
CASSYKHSFTGELFF,TRBJ2-2,TRBV6-5
CASSSGTGSTDTQYF,TRBJ2-3,TRBV11-2
CASLGTGDGTWGVEETQYF,TRBJ2-5,TRBV11-3
CASSESAGGLSKNIQYF,TRBJ2-4,TRBV28
CASSLSLSYGYTF,TRBJ1-2,TRBV28
CASAWDRARDTQYF,TRBJ2-3,TRBV27
CASTYVGDSNEQFF,TRBJ2-1,TRBV5-1
CASSLGRRPGDNEQFF,TRBJ2-1,TRBV28
CASIKGGSTDTQYF,TRBJ2-3,TRBV19
CASSPLTEHNYGYTF,TRBJ1-2,TRBV18
CASSERGNTIYF,TRBJ1-3,TRBV6-1
CASSTAGFSNEQFF,TRBJ2-1,TRBV5-6
CASQGGDAYNEQFF,TRBJ2-1,TRBV4-1
CASRQRGLNGYTF,TRBJ1-2,TRBV6-5
CASSSLESDTQYF,TRBJ2-3,TRBV11-3